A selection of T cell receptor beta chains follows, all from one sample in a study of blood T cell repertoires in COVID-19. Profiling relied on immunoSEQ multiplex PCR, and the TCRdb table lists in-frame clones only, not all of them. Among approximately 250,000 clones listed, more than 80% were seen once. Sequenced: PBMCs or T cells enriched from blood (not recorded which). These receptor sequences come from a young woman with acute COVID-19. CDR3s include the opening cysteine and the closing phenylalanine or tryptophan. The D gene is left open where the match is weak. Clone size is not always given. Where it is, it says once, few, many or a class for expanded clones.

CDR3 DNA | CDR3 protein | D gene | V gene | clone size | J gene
TGTGCCAGCAGCGTAAGTGACTGGGGCACAGATACGCAGTATTTT | CASSVSDWGTDTQYF | - | TRBV9 | - | TRBJ2-3
TGTGCCAGCAGTTACGAACAGGGGCGGTATTCGCAGTATTTT | CASSYEQGRYSQYF | TRBD1 | TRBV6-5 | - | TRBJ2-3
TGTGCCAGCTCACCGAGGACTAGCGGTACTAGCACAGATACGCAGTATTTT | CASSPRTSGTSTDTQYF | TRBD2 | TRBV18 | once | TRBJ2-3
TGTGCCAGCAGCCCTGCCGACAGGGACCCGAATGAAAAACTGTTTTTT | CASSPADRDPNEKLFF | TRBD1 | TRBV28 | - | TRBJ1-4
TGTGCCAGCAGCCAAATGAGCGAGCGGAAAAATGAGCAGTACTTC | CASSQMSERKNEQYF | - | TRBV3-1/TRBV3-2 | few | TRBJ2-7
TGTGCCAGCAGTTTCGGGACTAGTATTGACGAGCAGTACTTC | CASSFGTSIDEQYF | TRBD2 | TRBV27 | - | TRBJ2-7
TGCGCCAGCAGTAACCCTAGCAAGGGTGAGCAGTTCTTC | CASSNPSKGEQFF | - | TRBV5-1 | once | TRBJ2-1
TGTGCCAGCAGGTTATGGACTAGCGGGATCCACGAGCAGTACTTC | CASRLWTSGIHEQYF | TRBD2 | TRBV27 | - | TRBJ2-7
TGTGCCACCAGTAGCGCAAGCGGGAGTTGGAATGAGCAGTTCTTC | CATSSASGSWNEQFF | TRBD2 | TRBV24-1 | - | TRBJ2-1
TGTGCCAGCAGCTTAGGACAGGGAGGGAACACCGGGGAGCTGTTTTTT | CASSLGQGGNTGELFF | - | TRBV11-2 | - | TRBJ2-2
TGCGCCAGCAGCTGGACAGGGGGCGCGAACAATGAGCAGTTCTTC | CASSWTGGANNEQFF | TRBD1 | TRBV5-1 | - | TRBJ2-1
TGTGTAACGCGGAGTTTGAGTGAAGCTTTCTTT | CVTRSLSEAFF | - | TRBV19 | - | TRBJ1-1
TGTGCCAGCAGCCCACCTAACAGGGAAGGGCAGTTCTTC | CASSPPNREGQFF | - | TRBV9 | - | TRBJ2-1
TGTGCCAGCAGACCGGACAGCCTGAACACTGAAGCTTTCTTT | CASRPDSLNTEAFF | - | TRBV2 | - | TRBJ1-1
TGTGCCAGCAGCCCTACAGGGTTCAATCAGCCCCAGCATTTT | CASSPTGFNQPQHF | - | TRBV3-1/TRBV3-2 | - | TRBJ1-5
TGTGCCAGCAGCCCGCTCCCGGGACTAGCCCTCGAGCAGTACTTC | CASSPLPGLALEQYF | TRBD2 | TRBV7-3 | - | TRBJ2-7
TGTGCCAGCAGCCAGGTGTATGGTGGCTACGAGCAGTACTTC | CASSQVYGGYEQYF | - | TRBV13 | - | TRBJ2-7
TGTGCCAGCAGCTTAGCGTGGAGCGAACTAGCGGGGGCCTACGAGCAGTACTTC | CASSLAWSELAGAYEQYF | TRBD2 | TRBV7-9 | - | TRBJ2-7
TGTGCCAGCAGCCCGGCGGTCAGTTTTACCAATCAGCCCCAGCATTTT | CASSPAVSFTNQPQHF | - | TRBV2 | - | TRBJ1-5
TGTGCCAGCAGAGCCGGACTAGCGGGGACCGGGGAGCTGTTTTTT | CASRAGLAGTGELFF | TRBD2 | TRBV2 | - | TRBJ2-2
TGTGCCAGCAGCACAGGGGCAGGAGTGAGTGGCTACACCTTC | CASSTGAGVSGYTF | TRBD1 | TRBV9 | - | TRBJ1-2
TGTGCCAGCAGTTTCAGGGGTCAGCCCCAGCATTTT | CASSFRGQPQHF | - | TRBV28 | - | TRBJ1-5
TGTGCCAGCAGGCCCGGACAGCAAGAGACCCAGTACTTC | CASRPGQQETQYF | - | TRBV7-9 | - | TRBJ2-5
TGTGCCACGGGGCCCTCTAGCGACTCCTACGAGCAGTACTTC | CATGPSSDSYEQYF | - | TRBV19 | - | TRBJ2-7
TGTGCCAGCAGTTTACCTAGCGGAAACTCCTACGAGCAGTACTTC | CASSLPSGNSYEQYF | TRBD2 | TRBV28 | once | TRBJ2-7
TGTGCCAGTAGCCAGGGTCTAGCGGGAGCGGCAGATACGCAGTATTTT | CASSQGLAGAADTQYF | TRBD2 | TRBV19 | - | TRBJ2-3
TGTGCCAGTAGTATAGAAGAGCAAGGGGGCACACCCCTCCACTTT | CASSIEEQGGTPLHF | TRBD1 | TRBV19 | - | TRBJ1-6
TGTGCCTGGAGATCAGTGAACTACAATGAGCAGTTCTTC | CAWRSVNYNEQFF | - | TRBV30 | - | TRBJ2-1
TGTGCCAGCAGCCTAGGGACAGCAACTAATGAAAAACTGTTTTTT | CASSLGTATNEKLFF | TRBD1 | TRBV28 | - | TRBJ1-4
TGTGCCAGCAGCTTAGGTCCGGCGGGAAATGAAAAACTGTTTTTT | CASSLGPAGNEKLFF | - | TRBV7-9 | - | TRBJ1-4
TGTGCCACCAGTGGAGGTCGCCTCGACCAGTGGGGCTACACCTTC | CATSGGRLDQWGYTF | - | TRBV24-1 | - | TRBJ1-2
TGTGCCAGCAGCTTAGTATCTTTCCTAGTTGGGGCCAAAAACATTCAGTACTTC | CASSLVSFLVGAKNIQYF | - | TRBV7-8 | once | TRBJ2-4
TGTGCCAGCAGCGACGGGACTAGCGCGTACAATGAGCAGTTCTTC | CASSDGTSAYNEQFF | TRBD2 | TRBV2 | - | TRBJ2-1
TGTGCCAGCGAGATCCGACAGGGGGGCAACGAGCAGTACTTC | CASEIRQGGNEQYF | TRBD1 | TRBV5-5 | - | TRBJ2-7
TGTGCCAGCAGTTTGGGACAGATCCAAACCTACGAGCAGTACTTC | CASSLGQIQTYEQYF | TRBD1 | TRBV28 | - | TRBJ2-7
TGTGCCAGCGGCGGCGGGGTTACGTACGAGCAGTACTTC | CASGGGVTYEQYF | - | TRBV27 | - | TRBJ2-7
TGTGCCAGCAGCGGCCAGCGAGGGCAAGAGACCCAGTACTTC | CASSGQRGQETQYF | - | TRBV5-4 | - | TRBJ2-5
TGTGCCAGCGGGGGACAGGGGGCGGGAACTGAAGCTTTCTTT | CASGGQGAGTEAFF | TRBD1 | TRBV28 | - | TRBJ1-1
TGTGCCAGCAGCCAAGCGTCGAACAGGGACTATGGCTACACCTTC | CASSQASNRDYGYTF | - | TRBV6-5 | - | TRBJ1-2
TGTGCCAGCAGCTTGGGGGCCCCAGGGGGCAAAGTGTTAAATGAGCAGTTCTTC | CASSLGAPGGKVLNEQFF | TRBD1 | TRBV5-6 | many | TRBJ2-1
TGTGCCAGCAGTTCACAGGGGATCGGCACAGATACGCAGTATTTT | CASSSQGIGTDTQYF | TRBD1 | TRBV2 | - | TRBJ2-3
TGTGCCAGCAGTTACGTGCGGGCAGGGGGGCGAGAAAAACTGTTTTTT | CASSYVRAGGREKLFF | TRBD1 | TRBV6-6 | few | TRBJ1-4
TGTGCCAGCAGGTTCGACTTTGAGAATGAGCAGTTCTTC | CASRFDFENEQFF | - | TRBV5-5 | - | TRBJ2-1